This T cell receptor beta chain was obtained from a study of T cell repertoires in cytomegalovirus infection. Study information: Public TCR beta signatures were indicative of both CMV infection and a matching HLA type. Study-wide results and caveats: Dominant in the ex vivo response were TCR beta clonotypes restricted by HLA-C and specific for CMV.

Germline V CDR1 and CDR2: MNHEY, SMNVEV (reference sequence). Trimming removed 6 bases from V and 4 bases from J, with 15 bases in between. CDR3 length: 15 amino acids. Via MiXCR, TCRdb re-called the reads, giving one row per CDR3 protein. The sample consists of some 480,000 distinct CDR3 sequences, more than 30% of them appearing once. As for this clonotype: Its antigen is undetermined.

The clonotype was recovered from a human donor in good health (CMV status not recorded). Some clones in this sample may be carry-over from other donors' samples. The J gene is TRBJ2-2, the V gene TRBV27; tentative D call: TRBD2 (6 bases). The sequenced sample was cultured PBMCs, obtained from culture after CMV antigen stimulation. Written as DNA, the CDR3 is TGTGCCAGCAGCCCGCGCGGGGACGTCACCGGGGAGCTGTTTTTT. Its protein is CASSPRGDVTGELFF.